The 8 T cell receptor beta chains below come from one sample, sequenced in a study of T cells in Graves' hyperthyroidism and ophthalmopathy. RNA transcripts yielded amplified TCR beta CDR3 regions. The HTBI primer set was used in a first-round RT-PCR of the TCR CDR3. Via MiXCR, TCRdb re-called the multiplex PCR reads, giving one row per CDR3 protein. Of roughly 420,000 distinct CDR3 sequences listed, around 13% are singletons. The sample taken for sequencing was blood. Every receptor here comes from a woman between 18 and 29 years old with Graves' hyperthyroidism.

The sample holds many counts of this clonotype. The chain links TRBV6-5 to TRBJ2-7; D unclear. Looked up from germline, CDR1 is MNHEY and CDR2 is SVGAGI. The CDR3 contains 18 residues. Trimming stripped 1 base from V and 3 bases from J, with 22 bases between. The CDR3 protein is CASSYLTPGDHTVYEQYF. In DNA form, the CDR3 reads TGTGCCAGCAGTTACTTAACTCCAGGAGACCACACCGTCTACGAGCAGTACTTC.

Details on this clonotype: This may come from a read error, since a much larger clone is one base off. The chain carries TRBV6-1 and TRBJ2-5; perhaps TRBD2 as D (6 bases). The germline CDR1 and CDR2 sequences are MNHNS and SASEGT. V shed 8 bases and J shed 4 bases, with 17 bases lying between them. This CDR3 contains 14 residues. The CDR3 coding sequence is TGTGCCAGCCGGGGAACCGGGACTGGAGAGACCCAGTACTTC. This translates into CASRGTGTGETQYF.

The chain joins TRBV20-1 to TRBJ2-3; 8 positions match TRBD2. Germline trimming cut 5 bases from V and 2 bases from J; bases unmatched to any gene: 12. The CDR3 spans 16 residues. Looked up from germline, CDR1 is DFQATT and CDR2 is SNEGSKA (reference sequence). The CDR3 protein is CSAYDSIAGSTDTQYF. The CDR3 DNA follows: TGCAGTGCTTACGACAGTATAGCGGGATCCACAGATACGCAGTATTTT.

This clonotype was counted a few times. The chain joins TRBV5-6 to TRBJ2-1; D could derive from TRBD1 or TRBD2 (6 bases each). V was clipped by 6 bases and J by 2 bases, with 18 bases between them. The CDR3 has 16 amino acids. Per germline, CDR1 SGHDT and CDR2 YYEEEE. In DNA form, the CDR3 reads TGTGCCAGCACTCTGGTGGGGGGCGAGACCTACAATGAGCAGTTCTTC. Encoded protein: CASTLVGGETYNEQFF.

This clonotype was seen only a few times. V usage is TRBV29-1 and J usage is TRBJ2-7; D possibly corresponds to TRBD2 (5 bases). This CDR3 has 13 residues. From germline, CDR1 is SQVTM and CDR2 ANQGSEA. The ends were cut back, 5 bases at V and 1 base at J, with 12 bases in the middle. CDR3 sequence (DNA): TGCAGCGTTCGGGATCGGCGGTCCTACGAGCAGTACTTC. This encodes CSVRDRRSYEQYF.

This clonotype was picked up one time. Being one base from a much bigger clone, this may be a read error. V usage is TRBV2 and J usage is TRBJ2-4; the D gene is possibly TRBD2 (6 bases). The CDR3 consists of 15 residues. The germline CDR1 and CDR2 sequences are SNHLY and FYNNEI. The CDR3 DNA follows: TGTGCCAGCAGAGCACCCGGGGGAGCCGAAAACATTCAGTACTTC. Translated: CASRAPGGAENIQYF.

This clonotype was seen repeatedly, ten times or more. This chain joins TRBV6-2 or TRBV6-3 and TRBJ2-3; 10 bases align to TRBD2. Per the germline V gene, CDR1 is MNHEY and CDR2 is SVGEGT. With 2 bases clipped from V and 0 bases from J, the junction kept 2 bases outside the gene matches. The CDR3 length is 16 residues. The chain's CDR3 is CASSYTSGTSTDTQYF. Written as DNA, the CDR3 is TGTGCCAGCAGTTACACTAGCGGGACAAGCACAGATACGCAGTATTTT.

In this sample, this clonotype turned up many times. The chain couples TRBV11-2 to TRBJ2-1, with D perhaps assigned TRBD1 or TRBD2 (5 bases each). Germline V CDR1 and CDR2: SGHAT, FQNNGV. Deletions cut 3 bases from V and 0 bases from J, with 9 bases between. The CDR3 consists of 15 residues. The CDR3 bases are TGTGCCAGCAGCTTTGAGGGGAGCTCCTACAATGAGCAGTTCTTC. Translated: CASSFEGSSYNEQFF.